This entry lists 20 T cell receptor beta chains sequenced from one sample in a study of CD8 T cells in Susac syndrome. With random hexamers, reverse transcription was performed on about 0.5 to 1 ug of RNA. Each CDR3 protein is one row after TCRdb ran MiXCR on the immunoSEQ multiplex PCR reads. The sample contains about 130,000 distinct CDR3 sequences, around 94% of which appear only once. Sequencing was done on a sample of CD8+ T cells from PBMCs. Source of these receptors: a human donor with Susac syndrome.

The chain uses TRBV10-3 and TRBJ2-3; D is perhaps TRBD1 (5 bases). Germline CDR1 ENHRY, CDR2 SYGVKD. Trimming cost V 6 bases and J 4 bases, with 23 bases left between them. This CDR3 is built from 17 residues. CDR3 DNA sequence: TGTGCCATCAGACCGGTCGGTGGGCAGGGTGGTCCAGATACGCAGTATTTT. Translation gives CAIRPVGGQGGPDTQYF.

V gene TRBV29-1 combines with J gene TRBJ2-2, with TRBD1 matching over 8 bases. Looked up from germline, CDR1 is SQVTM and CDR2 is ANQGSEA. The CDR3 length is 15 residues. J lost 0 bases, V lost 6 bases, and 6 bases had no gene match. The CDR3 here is CSVEQGDANTGELFF. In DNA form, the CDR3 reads TGCAGCGTCGAACAGGGGGATGCGAACACCGGGGAGCTGTTTTTT.

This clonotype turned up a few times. The CDR3 protein is CASSFGGTQETQYF. The CDR3, as DNA: TGTGCCAGCAGTTTTGGAGGGACCCAAGAGACCCAGTACTTC. The V gene is TRBV12-3 or TRBV12-4, the J gene TRBJ2-5, with a tentative D call TRBD2 (6 bases). This CDR3 region has 14 residues. Trimming pared 3 bases from V and 1 base from J, leaving 9 bases between.

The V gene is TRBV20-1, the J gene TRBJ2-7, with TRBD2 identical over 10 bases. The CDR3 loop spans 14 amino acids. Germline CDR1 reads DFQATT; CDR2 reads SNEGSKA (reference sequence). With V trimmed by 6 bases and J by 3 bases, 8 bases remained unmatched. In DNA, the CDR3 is TGCAGTGCAAAAACCGGGACTAGCGACTACGAGCAGTACTTC. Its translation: CSAKTGTSDYEQYF.

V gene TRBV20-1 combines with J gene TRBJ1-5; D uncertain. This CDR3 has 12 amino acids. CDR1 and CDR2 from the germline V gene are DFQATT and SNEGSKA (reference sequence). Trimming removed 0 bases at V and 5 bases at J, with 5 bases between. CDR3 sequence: CSAREGDQPQHF. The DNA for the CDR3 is TGCAGTGCTAGAGAGGGAGATCAGCCCCAGCATTTT.

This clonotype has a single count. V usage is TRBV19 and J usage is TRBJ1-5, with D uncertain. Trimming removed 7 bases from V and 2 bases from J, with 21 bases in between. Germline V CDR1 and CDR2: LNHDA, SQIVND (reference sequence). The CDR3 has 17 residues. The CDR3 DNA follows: TGTGCCAGTACCCCCAAGTCGATACGGGCGGGCAATCAGCCCCAGCATTTT. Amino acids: CASTPKSIRAGNQPQHF.

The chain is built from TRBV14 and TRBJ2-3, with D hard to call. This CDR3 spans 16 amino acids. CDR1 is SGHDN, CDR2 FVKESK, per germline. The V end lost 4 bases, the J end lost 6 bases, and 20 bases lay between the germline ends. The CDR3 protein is CASSLTPPGDGDTQYF. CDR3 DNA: TGTGCCAGCAGCCTTACCCCCCCCGGCGACGGGGATACGCAGTATTTT.

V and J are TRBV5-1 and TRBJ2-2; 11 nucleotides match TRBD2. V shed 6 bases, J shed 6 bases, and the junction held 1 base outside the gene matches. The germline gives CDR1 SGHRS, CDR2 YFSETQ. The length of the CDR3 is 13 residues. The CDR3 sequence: CASKLAGAGELFF. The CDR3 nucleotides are TGCGCCAGCAAACTAGCGGGAGCCGGGGAGCTGTTTTTT.

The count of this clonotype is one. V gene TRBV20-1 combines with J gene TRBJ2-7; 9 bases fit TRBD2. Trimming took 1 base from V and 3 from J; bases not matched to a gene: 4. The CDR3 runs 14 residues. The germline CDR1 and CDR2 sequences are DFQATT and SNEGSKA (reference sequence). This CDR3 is CSARGSSGIYEQYF. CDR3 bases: TGCAGTGCTAGAGGGTCTAGCGGGATCTACGAGCAGTACTTC.

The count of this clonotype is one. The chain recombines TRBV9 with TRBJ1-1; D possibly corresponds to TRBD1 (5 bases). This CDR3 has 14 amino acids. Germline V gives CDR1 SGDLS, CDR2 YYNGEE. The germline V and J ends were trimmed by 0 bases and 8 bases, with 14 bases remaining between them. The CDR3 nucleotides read TGTGCCAGCAGCGTAGCTGGGACGGCAGAAGAAGCTTTCTTT. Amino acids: CASSVAGTAEEAFF.

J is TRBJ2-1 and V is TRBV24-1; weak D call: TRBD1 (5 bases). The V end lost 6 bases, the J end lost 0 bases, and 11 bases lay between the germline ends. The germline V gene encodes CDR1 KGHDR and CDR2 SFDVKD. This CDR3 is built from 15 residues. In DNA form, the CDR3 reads TGTGCCACCAGTACTGCAGGGATCTCCTACAATGAGCAGTTCTTC. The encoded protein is CATSTAGISYNEQFF.

As DNA, the CDR3 is TGTGCCAGCAGCCCAGGCAGAGGGACTAGCACAGATACGCAGTATTTT. This translates into CASSPGRGTSTDTQYF. This chain connects TRBV9 to TRBJ2-3, with D possibly being TRBD2 (6 bases). Germline assignment: CDR1 SGDLS and CDR2 YYNGEE. V lost 4 bases, J lost 0 bases, and 15 bases lay in between. CDR3 length: 16 residues.

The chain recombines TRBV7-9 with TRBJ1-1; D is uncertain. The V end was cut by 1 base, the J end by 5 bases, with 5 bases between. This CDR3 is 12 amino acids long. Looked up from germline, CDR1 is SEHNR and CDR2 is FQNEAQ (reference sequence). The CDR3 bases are TGTGCCAGCAGCTTAGGCGAAACTGAAGCTTTCTTT. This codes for CASSLGETEAFF.

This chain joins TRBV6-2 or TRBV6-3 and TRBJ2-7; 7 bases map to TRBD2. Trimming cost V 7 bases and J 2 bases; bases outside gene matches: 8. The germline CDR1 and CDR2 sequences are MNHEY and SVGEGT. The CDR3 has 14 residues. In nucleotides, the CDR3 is TGTGCCAGCATTACGTGGACTAGACCCTACGAGCAGTACTTC. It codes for CASITWTRPYEQYF.

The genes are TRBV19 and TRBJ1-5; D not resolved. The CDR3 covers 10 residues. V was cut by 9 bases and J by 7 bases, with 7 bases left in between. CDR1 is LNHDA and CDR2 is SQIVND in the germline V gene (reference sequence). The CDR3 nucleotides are TGTGCCAGGGCCCAACAGCCCCAGCATTTT. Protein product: CARAQQPQHF.

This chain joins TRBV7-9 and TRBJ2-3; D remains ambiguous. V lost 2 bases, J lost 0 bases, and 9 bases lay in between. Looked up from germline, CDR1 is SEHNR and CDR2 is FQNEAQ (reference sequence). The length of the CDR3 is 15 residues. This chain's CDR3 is CASSLQILSTDTQYF. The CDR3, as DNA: TGTGCCAGCAGCTTACAAATATTGAGCACAGATACGCAGTATTTT.

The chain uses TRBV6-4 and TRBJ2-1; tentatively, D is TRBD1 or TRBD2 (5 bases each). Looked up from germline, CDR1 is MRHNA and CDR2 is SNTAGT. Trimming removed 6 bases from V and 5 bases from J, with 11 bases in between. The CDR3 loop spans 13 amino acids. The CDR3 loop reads CASSTGPNNEQFF. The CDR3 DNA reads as TGTGCCAGCAGCACGGGACCAAACAATGAGCAGTTCTTC.

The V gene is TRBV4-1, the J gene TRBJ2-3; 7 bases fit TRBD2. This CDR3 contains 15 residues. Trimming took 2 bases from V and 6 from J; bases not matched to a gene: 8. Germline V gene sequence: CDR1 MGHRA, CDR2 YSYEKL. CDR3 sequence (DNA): TGCGCCAGCAGCCAAAGAGACGGGGGGTGGGATACGCAGTATTTT. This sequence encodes CASSQRDGGWDTQYF.

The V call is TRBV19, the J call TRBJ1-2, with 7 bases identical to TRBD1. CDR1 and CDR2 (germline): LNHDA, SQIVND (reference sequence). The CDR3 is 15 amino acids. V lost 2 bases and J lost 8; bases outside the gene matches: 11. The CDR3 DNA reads TGTGCCAGTAGTATACCGGCGGACAGGACGGAGGGCTACACCTTC. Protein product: CASSIPADRTEGYTF. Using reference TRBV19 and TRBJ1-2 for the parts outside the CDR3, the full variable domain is DGGITQSPKYLFRKEGQNVTLSCEQNLNHDAMYWYRQDPGQGLRLIYYSQIVNDFQKGDIAEGYSVSREKKESFPLTVTSAQKNPTAFYLCASSIPADRTEGYTFGSGTRLTVV.

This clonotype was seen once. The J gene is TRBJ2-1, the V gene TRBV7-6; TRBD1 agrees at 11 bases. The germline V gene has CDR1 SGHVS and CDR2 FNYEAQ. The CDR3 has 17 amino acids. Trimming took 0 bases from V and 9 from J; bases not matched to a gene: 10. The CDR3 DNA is TGTGCCAGCAGCTTAGCGACAGGACAGGGGGCGGCGGCTGAGCAGTTCTTC. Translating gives CASSLATGQGAAAEQFF.